This T cell receptor (beta chain) was obtained from a study of cytomegalovirus exposure and HLA in healthy donors. V lost 1 base, J lost 6 bases, and 8 bases stayed unmatched. CDR3 length: 16 amino acids. Germline assignment: CDR1 SGHVS and CDR2 FNYEAQ. General observations from the study: Earlier analysis yielded a pattern in which most TCR beta V segments were productive about 87% or about 30% of the time. Sequencing artifact likely explains a cluster of highly shared sequence variants. TCR beta sequences numbering 16,951 were associated with HLA alleles at 0.05 false discovery rate in a later analysis.

The PCR had 60 Vbeta and 13 Jbeta primers. Measured with immunoSEQ multiplex PCR; TCRdb has only the in-frame clones, and not every one. This table has some 190,000 clones, roughly 80% appearing once. A note on this clone: The target antigen is unknown.

The material sequenced was PBMCs. The sequence came from a male donor in good health and CMV-seronegative. V and J are TRBV7-6 and TRBJ2-3; 9 bases are shared with TRBD2. The CDR3 protein is CASSLGWLAGTDTQYF. The CDR3 coding sequence is TGTGCCAGCAGCTTAGGATGGCTAGCGGGAACTGATACGCAGTATTTT.